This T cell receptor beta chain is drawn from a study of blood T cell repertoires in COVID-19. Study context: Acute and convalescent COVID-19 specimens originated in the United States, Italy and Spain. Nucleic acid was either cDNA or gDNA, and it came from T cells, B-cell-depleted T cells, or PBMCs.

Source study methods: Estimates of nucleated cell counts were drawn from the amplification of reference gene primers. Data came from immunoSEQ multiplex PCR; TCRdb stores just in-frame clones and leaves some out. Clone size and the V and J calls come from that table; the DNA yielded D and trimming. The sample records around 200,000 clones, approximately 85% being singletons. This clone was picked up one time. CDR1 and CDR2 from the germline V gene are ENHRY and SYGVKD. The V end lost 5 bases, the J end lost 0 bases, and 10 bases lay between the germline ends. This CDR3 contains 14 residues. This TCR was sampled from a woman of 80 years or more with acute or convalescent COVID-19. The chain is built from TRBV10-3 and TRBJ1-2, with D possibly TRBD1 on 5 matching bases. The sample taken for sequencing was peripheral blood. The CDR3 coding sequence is TGTGCCATCAGTAAGGACACCCCTAACTATGGCTACACCTTC. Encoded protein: CAISKDTPNYGYTF.